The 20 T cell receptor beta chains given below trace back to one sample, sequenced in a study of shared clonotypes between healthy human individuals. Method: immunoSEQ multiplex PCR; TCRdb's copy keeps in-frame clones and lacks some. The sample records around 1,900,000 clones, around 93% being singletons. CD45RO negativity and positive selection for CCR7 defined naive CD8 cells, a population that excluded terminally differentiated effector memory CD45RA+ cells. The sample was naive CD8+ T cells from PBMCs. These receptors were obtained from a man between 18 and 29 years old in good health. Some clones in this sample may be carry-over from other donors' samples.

The CDR3 sequence: CASSSWVGTYEQYF. The CDR3 DNA follows: TGTGCCAGCAGTTCTTGGGTGGGGACCTACGAGCAGTACTTC. The chain has TRBV28 and TRBJ2-7; no clear D. Germline CDR1 MDHEN, CDR2 SYDVKM. V dropped 4 bases and J dropped 2 bases, with 12 bases sitting between them. This CDR3 has 14 residues.

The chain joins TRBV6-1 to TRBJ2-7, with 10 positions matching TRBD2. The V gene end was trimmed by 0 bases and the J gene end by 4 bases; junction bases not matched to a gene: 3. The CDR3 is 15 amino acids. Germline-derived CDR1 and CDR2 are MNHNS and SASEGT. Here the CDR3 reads CASSEATSGLYEQYF. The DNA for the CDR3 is TGTGCCAGCAGTGAAGCGACTAGCGGGCTGTACGAGCAGTACTTC.

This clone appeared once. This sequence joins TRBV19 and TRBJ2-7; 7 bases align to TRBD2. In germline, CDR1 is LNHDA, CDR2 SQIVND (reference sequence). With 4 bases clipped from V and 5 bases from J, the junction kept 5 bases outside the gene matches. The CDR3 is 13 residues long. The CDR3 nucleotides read TGTGCCAGTAGTACCGGACTAGTGAACGAGCAGTACTTC. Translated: CASSTGLVNEQYF.

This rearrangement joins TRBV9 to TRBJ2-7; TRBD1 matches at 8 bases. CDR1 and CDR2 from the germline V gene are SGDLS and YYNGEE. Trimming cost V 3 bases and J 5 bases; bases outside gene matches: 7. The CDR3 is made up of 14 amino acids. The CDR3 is CASSGGTGYNEQYF. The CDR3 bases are TGTGCCAGCAGCGGAGGGACAGGATATAACGAGCAGTACTTC.

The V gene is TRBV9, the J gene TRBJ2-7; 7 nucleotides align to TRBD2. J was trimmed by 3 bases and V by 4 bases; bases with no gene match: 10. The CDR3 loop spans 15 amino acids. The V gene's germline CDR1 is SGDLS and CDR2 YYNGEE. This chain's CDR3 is CASSPSSGRNYEQYF. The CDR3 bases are TGTGCCAGCAGCCCGAGTTCCGGGAGGAACTACGAGCAGTACTTC.

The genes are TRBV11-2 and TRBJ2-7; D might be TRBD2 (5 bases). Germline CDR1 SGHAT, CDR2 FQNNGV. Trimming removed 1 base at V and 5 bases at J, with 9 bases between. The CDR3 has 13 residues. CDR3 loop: CASSLVPADEQYF. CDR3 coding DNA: TGTGCCAGCAGCTTAGTTCCAGCGGACGAGCAGTACTTC.

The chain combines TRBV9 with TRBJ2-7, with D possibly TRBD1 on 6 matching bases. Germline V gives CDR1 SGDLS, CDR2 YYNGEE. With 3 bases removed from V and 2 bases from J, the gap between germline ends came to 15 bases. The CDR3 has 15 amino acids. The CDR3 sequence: CASSGGPSPTYEQYF. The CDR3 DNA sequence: TGTGCCAGCAGCGGGGGGCCCTCACCAACCTACGAGCAGTACTTC. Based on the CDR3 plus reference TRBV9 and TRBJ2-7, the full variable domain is DSGVTQTPKHLITATGQRVTLRCSPRSGDLSVYWYQQSLDQGLQFLIQYYNGEERAKGNILERFSAQQFPDLHSELNLSSLELGDSALYFCASSGGPSPTYEQYFGPGTRLTVT.

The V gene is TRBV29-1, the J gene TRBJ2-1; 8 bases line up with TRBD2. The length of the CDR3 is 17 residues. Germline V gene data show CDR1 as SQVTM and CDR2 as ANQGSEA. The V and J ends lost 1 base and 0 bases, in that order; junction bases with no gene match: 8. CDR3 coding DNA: TGCAGCGTTGAAGGCGGGTCGAGCGGGAGCTCCTACAATGAGCAGTTCTTC. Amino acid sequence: CSVEGGSSGSSYNEQFF.

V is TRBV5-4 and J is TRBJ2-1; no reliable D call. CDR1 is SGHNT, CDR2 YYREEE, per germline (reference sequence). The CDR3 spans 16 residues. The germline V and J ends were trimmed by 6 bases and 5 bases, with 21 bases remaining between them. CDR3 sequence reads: CASTQWMGNRHNEQFF. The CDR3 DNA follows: TGTGCCAGCACCCAGTGGATGGGGAACCGACACAATGAGCAGTTCTTC.

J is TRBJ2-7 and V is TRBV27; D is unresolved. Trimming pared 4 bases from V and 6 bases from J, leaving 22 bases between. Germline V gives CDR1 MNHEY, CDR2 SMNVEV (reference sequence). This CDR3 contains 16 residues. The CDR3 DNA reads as TGTGCCAGCAGTTCCATAGAACCTATCGCTCCTCTCGAGCAGTACTTC. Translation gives CASSSIEPIAPLEQYF.

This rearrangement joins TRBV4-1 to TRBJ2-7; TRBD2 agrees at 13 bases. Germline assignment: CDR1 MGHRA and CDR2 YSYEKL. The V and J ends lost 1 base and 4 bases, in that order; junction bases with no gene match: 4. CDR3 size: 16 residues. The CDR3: CASSQAGLAGLYEQYF. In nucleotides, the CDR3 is TGCGCCAGCAGCCAAGCGGGACTAGCGGGATTATACGAGCAGTACTTC.

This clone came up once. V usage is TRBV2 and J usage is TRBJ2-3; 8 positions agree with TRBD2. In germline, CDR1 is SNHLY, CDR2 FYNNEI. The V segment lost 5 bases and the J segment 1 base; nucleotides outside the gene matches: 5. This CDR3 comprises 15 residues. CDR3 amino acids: CASSPRGGRTDTQYF. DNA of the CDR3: TGTGCCAGCAGTCCCCGGGGGGGCCGCACAGATACGCAGTATTTT.

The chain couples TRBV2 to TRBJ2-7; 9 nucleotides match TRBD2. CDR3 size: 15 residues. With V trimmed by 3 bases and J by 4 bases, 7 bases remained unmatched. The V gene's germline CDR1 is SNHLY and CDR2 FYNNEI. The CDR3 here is CASSDIAGGRYEQYF. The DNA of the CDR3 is TGTGCCAGCAGTGACATTGCGGGAGGGCGGTACGAGCAGTACTTC.

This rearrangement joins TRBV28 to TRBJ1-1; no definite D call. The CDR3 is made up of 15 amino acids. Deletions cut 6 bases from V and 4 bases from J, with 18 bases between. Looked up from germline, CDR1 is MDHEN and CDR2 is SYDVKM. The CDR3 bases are TGTGCCAGCAGCCCAGGCTATCTCTGGGGCACTGAAGCTTTCTTT. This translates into CASSPGYLWGTEAFF.

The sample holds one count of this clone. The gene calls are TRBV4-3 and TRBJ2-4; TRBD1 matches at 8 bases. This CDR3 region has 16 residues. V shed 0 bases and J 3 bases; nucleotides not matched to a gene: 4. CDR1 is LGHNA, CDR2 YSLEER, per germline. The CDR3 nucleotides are TGCGCCAGCAGCCAAGATCCCACAGGGGGCAAAAACATTCAGTACTTC. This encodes CASSQDPTGGKNIQYF.

CDR3 DNA: TGTGCCTGGGGAGGAGGGCCGTCATACGAGCAGTACTTC. It yields the protein CAWGGGPSYEQYF. The chain employs TRBV7-9 and TRBJ2-7; D perhaps matches TRBD2 (6 bases). Germline loops: CDR1 SEHNR, CDR2 FQNEAQ (reference sequence). The V end was cut by 11 bases, the J end by 4 bases, with 18 bases between. The CDR3 length is 13 residues.

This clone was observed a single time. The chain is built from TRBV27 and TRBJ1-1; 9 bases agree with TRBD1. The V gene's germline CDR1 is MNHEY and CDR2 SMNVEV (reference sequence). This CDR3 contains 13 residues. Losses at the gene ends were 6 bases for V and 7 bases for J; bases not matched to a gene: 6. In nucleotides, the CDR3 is TGTGCCAGCAGGGGACAGGGTATGGGTGAAGCTTTCTTT. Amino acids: CASRGQGMGEAFF.

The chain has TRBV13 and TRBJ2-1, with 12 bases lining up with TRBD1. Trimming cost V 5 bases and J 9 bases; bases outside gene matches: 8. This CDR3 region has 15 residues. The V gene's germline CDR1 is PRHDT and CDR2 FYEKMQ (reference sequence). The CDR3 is CASSVAGTGGTEQFF. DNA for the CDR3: TGTGCCAGCAGCGTCGCCGGGACAGGGGGCACTGAGCAGTTCTTC. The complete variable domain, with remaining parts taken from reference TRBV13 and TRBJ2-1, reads AAGVIQSPRHLIKEKRETATLKCYPIPRHDTVYWYQQGPGQDPQFLISFYEKMQSDKGSIPDRFSAQQFSDYHSELNMSSLELGDSALYFCASSVAGTGGTEQFFGPGTRLTVL.

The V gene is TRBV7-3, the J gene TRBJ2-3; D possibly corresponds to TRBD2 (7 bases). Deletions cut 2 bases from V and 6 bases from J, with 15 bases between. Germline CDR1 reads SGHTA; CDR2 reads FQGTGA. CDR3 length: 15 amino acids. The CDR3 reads CASSLGSGGADTQYF. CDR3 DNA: TGTGCCAGCAGCTTAGGTTCGGGGGGCGCGGATACGCAGTATTTT.

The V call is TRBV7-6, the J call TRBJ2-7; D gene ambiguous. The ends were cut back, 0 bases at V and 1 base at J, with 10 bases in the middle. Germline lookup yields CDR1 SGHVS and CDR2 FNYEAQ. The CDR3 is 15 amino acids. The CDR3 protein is CASSLALGESYEQYF. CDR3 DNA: TGTGCCAGCAGCTTAGCGCTCGGCGAGTCCTACGAGCAGTACTTC.